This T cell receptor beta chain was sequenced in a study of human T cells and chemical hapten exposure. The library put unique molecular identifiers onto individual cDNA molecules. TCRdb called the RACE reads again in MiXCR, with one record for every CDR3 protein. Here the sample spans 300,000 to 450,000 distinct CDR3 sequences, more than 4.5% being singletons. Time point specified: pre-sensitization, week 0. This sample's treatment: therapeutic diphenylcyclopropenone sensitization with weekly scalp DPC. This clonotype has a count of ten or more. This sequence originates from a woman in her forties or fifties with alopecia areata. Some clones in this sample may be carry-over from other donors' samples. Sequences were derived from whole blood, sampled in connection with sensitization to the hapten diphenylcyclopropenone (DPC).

In DNA, the CDR3 is TGCAGTGCTAGTTACAGGAGGGATGGCTACACCTTC. Protein product: CSASYRRDGYTF. The V gene is TRBV20-1, the J gene TRBJ1-2; TRBD1 is a possible D gene (5 bases). The CDR3 runs 12 residues. Deletions cut 3 bases from V and 6 bases from J, with 11 bases between. Per the germline V gene, CDR1 is DFQATT and CDR2 is SNEGSKA (reference sequence).